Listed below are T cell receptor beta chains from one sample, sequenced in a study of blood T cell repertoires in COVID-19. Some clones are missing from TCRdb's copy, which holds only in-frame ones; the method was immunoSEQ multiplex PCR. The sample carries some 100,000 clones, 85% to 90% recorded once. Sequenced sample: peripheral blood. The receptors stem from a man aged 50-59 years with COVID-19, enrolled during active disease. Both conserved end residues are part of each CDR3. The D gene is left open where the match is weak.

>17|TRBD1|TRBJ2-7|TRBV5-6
TGTGCCAGCAGCTTGCCCCTTACAGGGGGTGTAAGGTACGAGCAGTACTTC
CASSLPLTGGVRYEQYF
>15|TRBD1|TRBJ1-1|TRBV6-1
TGTGCCAGCAGTGAATTTACAGGGGTGGACACTGAAGCTTTCTTT
CASSEFTGVDTEAFF
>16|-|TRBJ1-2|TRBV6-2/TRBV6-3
TGTGCCAGCAGTTACTCGGGGGGACGGCTTAACTATGGCTACACCTTC
CASSYSGGRLNYGYTF
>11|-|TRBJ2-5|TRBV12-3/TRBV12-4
TGTGCCAGCAGGAAGATGCGGACCCAGTACTTC
CASRKMRTQYF
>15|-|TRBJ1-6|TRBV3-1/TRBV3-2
TGTGCCAGCAGCCAAGACCGGGGGAATAATTCACCCCTCCACTTT
CASSQDRGNNSPLHF
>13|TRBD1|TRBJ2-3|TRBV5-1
TGCGCCAGCAGCACGACAGGGACAGATACGCAGTATTTT
CASSTTGTDTQYF
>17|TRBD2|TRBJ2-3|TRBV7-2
TGTGCCAGCAGCGCCCTCACGACTAGCGGGGACACAGATACGCAGTATTTT
CASSALTTSGDTDTQYF
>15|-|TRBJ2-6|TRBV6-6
TGTGCCAGCAGTTACCTGATAGCTGGGGCCAACGTCCTGACTTTC
CASSYLIAGANVLTF
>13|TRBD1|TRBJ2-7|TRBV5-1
TGCGCCAGCAGCTGGGACAGGGGCTACGAGCAGTACTTC
CASSWDRGYEQYF
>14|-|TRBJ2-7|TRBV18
TGTGCCAGCGCAACCACGGCTCGGGTCCGCGAGCAGTACTTC
CASATTARVREQYF
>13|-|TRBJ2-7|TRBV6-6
TGTGCCAGCAGGCCGGGACTGCTATACGAGCAGTACTTC
CASRPGLLYEQYF
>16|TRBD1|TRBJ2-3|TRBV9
TGTGCCAGCAGCGTAGGGGGACAGGGGAGAACAGATACGCAGTATTTT
CASSVGGQGRTDTQYF
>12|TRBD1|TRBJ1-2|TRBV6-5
TGTGCCAGCAGGTTGACAGGGCGAGGCTACACCTTC
CASRLTGRGYTF
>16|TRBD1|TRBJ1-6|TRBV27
TGTGCCAGCAGTTTATGGGGACAGACCTATAATTCACCCCTCCACTTT
CASSLWGQTYNSPLHF
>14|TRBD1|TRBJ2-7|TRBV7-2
TGTGCCAGCAGCCGGGGACAGGGGCCCTTCGAGCAGTACTTC
CASSRGQGPFEQYF